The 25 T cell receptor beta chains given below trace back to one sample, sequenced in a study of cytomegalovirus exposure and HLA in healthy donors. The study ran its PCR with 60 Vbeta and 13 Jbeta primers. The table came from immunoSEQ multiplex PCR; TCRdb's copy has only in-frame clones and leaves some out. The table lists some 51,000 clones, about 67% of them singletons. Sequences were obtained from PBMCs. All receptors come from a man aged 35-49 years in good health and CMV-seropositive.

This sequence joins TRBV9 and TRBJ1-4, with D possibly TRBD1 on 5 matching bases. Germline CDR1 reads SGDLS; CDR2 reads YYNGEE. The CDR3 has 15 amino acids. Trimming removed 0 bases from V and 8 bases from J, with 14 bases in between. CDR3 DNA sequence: TGTGCCAGCAGCGTAGGGCCGCAGGGAGGAGAAAAACTGTTTTTT. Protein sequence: CASSVGPQGGEKLFF.

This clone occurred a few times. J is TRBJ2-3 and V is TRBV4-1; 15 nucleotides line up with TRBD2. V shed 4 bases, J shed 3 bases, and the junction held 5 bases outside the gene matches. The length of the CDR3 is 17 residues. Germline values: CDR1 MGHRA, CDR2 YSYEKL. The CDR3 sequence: CASSLQGLAGGTDTQYF. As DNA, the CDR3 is TGCGCCAGCAGCCTACAGGGACTAGCGGGGGGAACAGATACGCAGTATTTT.

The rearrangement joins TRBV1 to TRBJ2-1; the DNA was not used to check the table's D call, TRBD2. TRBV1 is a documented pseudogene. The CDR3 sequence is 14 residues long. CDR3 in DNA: TGCACCAGCAGCCTCCGGGACTCCTACAATGAGCAGTTCTTC. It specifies CTSSLRDSYNEQFF.

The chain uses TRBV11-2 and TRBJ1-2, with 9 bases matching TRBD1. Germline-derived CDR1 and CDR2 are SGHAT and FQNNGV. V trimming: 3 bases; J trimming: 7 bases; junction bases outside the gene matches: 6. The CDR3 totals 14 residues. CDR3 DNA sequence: TGTGCCAGCAGCTTGCTACAGGGGGCGGCTGGCTACACCTTC. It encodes CASSLLQGAAGYTF.

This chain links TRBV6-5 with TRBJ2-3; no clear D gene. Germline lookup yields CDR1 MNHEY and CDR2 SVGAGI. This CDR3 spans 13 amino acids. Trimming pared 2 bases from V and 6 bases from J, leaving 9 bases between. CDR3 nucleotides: TGTGCCAGCAGTTACCAGGTTGGCGATACGCAGTATTTT. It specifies CASSYQVGDTQYF.

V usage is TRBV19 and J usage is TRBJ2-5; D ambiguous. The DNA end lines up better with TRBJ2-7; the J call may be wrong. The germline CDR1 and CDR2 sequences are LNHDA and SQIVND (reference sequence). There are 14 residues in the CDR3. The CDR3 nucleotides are TGTGCCAGTAGTATAGCCGCCACCTCCTACGAGCAGTACTTC. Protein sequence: CASSIAATSYEQYF.

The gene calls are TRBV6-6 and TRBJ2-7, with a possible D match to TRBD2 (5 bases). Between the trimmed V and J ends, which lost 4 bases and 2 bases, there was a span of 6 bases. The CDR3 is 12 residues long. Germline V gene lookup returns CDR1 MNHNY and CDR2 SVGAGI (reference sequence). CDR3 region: CASSSLAYEQYF. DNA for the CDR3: TGTGCCAGCAGTTCACTAGCCTACGAGCAGTACTTC.

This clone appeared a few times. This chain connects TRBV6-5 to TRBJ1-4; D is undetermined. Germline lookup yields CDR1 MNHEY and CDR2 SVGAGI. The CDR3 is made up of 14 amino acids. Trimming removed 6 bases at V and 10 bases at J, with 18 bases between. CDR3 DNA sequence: TGTGCCAGCAGAAATACGGGAACGGAAGGAAAACTGTTTTTT. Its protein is CASRNTGTEGKLFF.

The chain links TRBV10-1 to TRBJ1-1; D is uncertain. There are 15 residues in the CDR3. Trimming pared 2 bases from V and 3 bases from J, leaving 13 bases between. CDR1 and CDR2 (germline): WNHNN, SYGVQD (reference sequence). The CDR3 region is CASSENLLRDTEAFF. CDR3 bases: TGCGCCAGCAGTGAGAATCTCCTCCGGGACACTGAAGCTTTCTTT.

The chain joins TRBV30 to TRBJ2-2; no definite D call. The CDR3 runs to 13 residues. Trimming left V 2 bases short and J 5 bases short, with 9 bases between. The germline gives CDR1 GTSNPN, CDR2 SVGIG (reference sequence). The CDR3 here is CAWSTLGTGELFF. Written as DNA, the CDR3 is TGTGCCTGGAGTACCCTCGGGACCGGGGAGCTGTTTTTT.

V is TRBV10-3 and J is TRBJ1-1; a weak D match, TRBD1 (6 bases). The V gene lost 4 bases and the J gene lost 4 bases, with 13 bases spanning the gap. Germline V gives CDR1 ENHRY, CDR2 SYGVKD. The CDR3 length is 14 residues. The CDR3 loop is CAISAQGRSTEAFF. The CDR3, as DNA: TGTGCCATCAGTGCACAGGGTAGAAGCACTGAAGCTTTCTTT.

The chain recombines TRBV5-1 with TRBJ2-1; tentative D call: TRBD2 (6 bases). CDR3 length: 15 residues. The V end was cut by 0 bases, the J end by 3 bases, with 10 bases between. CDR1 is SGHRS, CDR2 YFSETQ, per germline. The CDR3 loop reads CASSLGGDFYNEQFF. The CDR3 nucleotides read TGCGCCAGCAGCTTGGGGGGGGACTTCTACAATGAGCAGTTCTTC.

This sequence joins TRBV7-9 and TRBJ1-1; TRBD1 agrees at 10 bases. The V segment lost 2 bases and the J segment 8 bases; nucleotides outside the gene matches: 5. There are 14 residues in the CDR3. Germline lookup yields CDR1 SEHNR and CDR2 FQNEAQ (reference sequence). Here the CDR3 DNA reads TGTGCCAGCAGCTTAACAGGACAGGGGGTCGAAGCTTTCTTT. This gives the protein CASSLTGQGVEAFF.

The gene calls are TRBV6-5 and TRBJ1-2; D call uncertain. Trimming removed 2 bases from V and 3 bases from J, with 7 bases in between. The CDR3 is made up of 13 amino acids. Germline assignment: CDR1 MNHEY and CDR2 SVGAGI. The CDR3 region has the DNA TGTGCCAGCAGTTACAACCCAGACTATGGCTACACCTTC. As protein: CASSYNPDYGYTF.

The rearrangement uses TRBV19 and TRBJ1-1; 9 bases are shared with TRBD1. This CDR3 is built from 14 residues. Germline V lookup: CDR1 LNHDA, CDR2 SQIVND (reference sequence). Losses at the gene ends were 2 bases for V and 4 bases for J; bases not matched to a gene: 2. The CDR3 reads CASSIKTGGTEAFF. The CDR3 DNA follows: TGTGCCAGTAGTATAAAGACAGGGGGCACTGAAGCTTTCTTT.

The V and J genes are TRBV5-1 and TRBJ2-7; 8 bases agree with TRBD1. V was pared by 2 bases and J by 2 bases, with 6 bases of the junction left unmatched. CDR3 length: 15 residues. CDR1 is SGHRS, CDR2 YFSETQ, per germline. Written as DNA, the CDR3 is TGCGCCAGCAGCTTTATTCCGGGACAGGCCTACGAGCAGTACTTC. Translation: CASSFIPGQAYEQYF.

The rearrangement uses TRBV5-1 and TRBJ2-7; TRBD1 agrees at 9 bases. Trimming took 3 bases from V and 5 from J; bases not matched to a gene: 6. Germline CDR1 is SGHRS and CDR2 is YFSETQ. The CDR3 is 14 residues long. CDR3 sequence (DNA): TGCGCCAGCAGCTCCGGGACAGGGTCGGACGAGCAGTACTTC. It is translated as CASSSGTGSDEQYF.

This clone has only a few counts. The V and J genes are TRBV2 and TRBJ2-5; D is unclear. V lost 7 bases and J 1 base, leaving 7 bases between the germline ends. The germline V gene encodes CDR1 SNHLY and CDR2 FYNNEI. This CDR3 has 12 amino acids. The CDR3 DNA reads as TGTGCCAGCATGGCCTTCCAAGAGACCCAGTACTTC. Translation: CASMAFQETQYF.

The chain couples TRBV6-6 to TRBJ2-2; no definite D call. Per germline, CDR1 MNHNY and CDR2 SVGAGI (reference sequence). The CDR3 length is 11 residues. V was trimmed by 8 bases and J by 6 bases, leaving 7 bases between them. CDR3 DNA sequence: TGTGCCAGCCATACGGCCGGGGAGCTGTTTTTT. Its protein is CASHTAGELFF.

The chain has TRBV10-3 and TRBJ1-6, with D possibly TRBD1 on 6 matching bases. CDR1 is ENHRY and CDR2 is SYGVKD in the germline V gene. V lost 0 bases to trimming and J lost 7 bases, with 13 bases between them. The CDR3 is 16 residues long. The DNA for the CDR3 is TGTGCCATCAGTGAGTCAATAACAGGGCAGAATTCACCCCTCCACTTT. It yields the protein CAISESITGQNSPLHF.

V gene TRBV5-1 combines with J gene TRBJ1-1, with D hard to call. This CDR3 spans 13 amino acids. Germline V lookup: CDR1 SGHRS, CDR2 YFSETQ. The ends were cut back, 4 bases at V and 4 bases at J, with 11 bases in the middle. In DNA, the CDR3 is TGCGCCAGCAGCCAGGAGGACGTCACTGAAGCTTTCTTT. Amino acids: CASSQEDVTEAFF.

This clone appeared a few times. This CDR3 reads CASRPDRGRNQPQHF. The CDR3 bases are TGTGCCAGTAGGCCAGACAGGGGGCGGAATCAGCCCCAGCATTTT. The J gene is TRBJ1-5, the V gene TRBV19; 10 nucleotides align to TRBD1. This CDR3 has 15 residues. Unmatched junction bases numbered 6, after V lost 6 bases and J lost 4 bases. CDR1 and CDR2 (germline): LNHDA, SQIVND (reference sequence).

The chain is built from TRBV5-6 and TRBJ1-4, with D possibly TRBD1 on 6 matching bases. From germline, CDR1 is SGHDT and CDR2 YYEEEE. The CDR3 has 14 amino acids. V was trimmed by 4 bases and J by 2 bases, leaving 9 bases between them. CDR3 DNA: TGTGCCAGCAGCCCAGGGGAGACTAATGAAAAACTGTTTTTT. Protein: CASSPGETNEKLFF. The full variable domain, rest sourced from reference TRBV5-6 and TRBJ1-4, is DAGVTQSPTHLIKTRGQQVTLRCSPKSGHDTVSWYQQALGQGPQFIFQYYEEEERQRGNFPDRFSGHQFPNYSSELNVNALLLGDSALYLCASSPGETNEKLFFGSGTQLSVL.

The CDR3 is CASSLGGGRTDTQYF. CDR3 DNA: TGTGCCAGCAGCTTGGGGGGAGGACGCACAGATACGCAGTATTTT. The rearrangement links TRBV5-8 to TRBJ2-3, with a tentative D call TRBD2 (6 bases). The CDR3 is made up of 15 amino acids. The germline CDR1 and CDR2 sequences are SGHTS and YDEGEE. The germline V and J ends were trimmed by 0 bases and 1 base, with 9 bases remaining between them.

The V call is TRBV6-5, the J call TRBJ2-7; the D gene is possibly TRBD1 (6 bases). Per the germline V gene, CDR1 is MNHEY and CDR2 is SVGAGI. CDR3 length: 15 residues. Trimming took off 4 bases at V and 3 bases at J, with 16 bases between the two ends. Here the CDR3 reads CASSLTRDTNYEQYF. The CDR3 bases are TGTGCCAGCAGTTTAACCCGGGACACCAACTACGAGCAGTACTTC.